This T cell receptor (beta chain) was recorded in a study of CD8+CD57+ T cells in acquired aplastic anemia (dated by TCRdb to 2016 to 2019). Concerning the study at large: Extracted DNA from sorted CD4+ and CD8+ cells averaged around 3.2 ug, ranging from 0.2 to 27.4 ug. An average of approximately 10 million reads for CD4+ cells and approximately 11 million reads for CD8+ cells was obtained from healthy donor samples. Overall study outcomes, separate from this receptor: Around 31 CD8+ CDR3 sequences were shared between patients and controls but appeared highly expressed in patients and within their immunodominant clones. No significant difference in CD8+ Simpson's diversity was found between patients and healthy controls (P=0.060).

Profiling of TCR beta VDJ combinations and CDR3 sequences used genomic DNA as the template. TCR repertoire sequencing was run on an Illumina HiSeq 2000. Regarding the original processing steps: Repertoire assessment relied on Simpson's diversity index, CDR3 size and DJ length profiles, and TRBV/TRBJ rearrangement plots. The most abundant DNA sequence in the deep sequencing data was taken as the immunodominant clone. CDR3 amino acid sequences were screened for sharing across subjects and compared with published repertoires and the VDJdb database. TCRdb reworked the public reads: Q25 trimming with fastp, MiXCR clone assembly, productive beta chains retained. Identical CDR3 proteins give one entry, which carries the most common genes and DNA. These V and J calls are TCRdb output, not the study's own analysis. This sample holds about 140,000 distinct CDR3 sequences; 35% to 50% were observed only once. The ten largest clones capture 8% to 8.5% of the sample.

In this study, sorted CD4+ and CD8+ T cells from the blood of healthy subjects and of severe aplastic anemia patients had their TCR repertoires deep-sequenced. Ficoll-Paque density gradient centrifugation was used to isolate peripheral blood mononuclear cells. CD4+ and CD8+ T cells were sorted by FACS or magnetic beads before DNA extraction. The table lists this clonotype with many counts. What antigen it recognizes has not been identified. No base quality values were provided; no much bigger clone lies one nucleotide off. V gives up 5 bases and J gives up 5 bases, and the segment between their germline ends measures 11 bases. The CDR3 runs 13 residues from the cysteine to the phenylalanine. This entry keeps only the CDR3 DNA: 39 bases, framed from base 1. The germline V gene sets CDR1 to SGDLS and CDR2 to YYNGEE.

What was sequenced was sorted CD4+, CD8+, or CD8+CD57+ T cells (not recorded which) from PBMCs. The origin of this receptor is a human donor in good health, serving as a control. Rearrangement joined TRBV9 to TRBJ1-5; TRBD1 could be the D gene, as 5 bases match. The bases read TGTGCCAGCAGTCAGGGAATCTATCAGCCCCAGCATTTT. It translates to CASSQGIYQPQHF.